This TCR beta chain was observed in a study of Ad26.COV2.S vaccination and SARS-CoV-2 variants. Background on the study: In the COV1001 trial, the donor was in the Ad26.COV2.S arm.

Concerning this clone: Antigen unknown.

CDR1 and CDR2 from the germline V gene are SGHNT and YYREEE (reference sequence). V was pared by 4 bases and J by 5 bases, with 8 bases of the junction left unmatched. The CDR3 totals 14 residues. Treatment meaning: some 20 received Ad26.COV2.S at low or high dose, single or two shots; several received placebo; per-sample allocation not given. Sampling took place 63 days after the first vaccine or placebo injection. Only in-frame clones appear in the TCRdb table, and some are missing; sequencing was by immunoSEQ multiplex PCR. The sample has approximately 280,000 clones; around 87% are singletons. Notes on the study in general: Responses of T cells in total may have been underestimated by the TCR breadth and depth analyses. The study found similar non-spike TCR breadth in vaccine and placebo recipients.

V usage is TRBV5-4 and J usage is TRBJ1-2, with TRBD1 matching over 7 bases. This clonotype was sampled from a person aged 18-60 years who received the Ad26.COV2.S COVID-19 vaccine or a placebo. This specimen was peripheral blood, taken in a trial of Ad26.COV2.S vaccine versus placebo. The DNA for the CDR3 is TGTGCCAGCAGCCTGGGACAGTACATATATGGCTACACCTTC. This translates into CASSLGQYIYGYTF.